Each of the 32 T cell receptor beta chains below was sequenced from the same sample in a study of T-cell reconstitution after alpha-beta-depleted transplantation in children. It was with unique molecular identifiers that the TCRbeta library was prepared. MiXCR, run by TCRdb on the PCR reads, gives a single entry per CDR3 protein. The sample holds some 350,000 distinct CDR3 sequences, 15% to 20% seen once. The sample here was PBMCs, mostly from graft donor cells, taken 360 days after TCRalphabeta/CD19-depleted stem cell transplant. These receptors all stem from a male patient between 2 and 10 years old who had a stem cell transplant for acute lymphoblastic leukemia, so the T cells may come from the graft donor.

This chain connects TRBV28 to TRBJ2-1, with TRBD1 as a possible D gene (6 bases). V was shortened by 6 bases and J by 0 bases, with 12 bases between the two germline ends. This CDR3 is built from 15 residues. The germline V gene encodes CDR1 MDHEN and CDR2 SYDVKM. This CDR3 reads CASSSDRSSYNEQFF. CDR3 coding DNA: TGTGCCAGCAGCTCAGACAGGAGCTCCTACAATGAGCAGTTCTTC.

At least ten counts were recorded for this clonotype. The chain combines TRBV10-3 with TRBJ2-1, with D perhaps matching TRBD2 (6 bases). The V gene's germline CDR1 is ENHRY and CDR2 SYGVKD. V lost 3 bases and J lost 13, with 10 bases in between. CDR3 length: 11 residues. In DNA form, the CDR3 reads TGTGCCATCAGTGACCCGACTAGACAGTTCTTC. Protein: CAISDPTRQFF.

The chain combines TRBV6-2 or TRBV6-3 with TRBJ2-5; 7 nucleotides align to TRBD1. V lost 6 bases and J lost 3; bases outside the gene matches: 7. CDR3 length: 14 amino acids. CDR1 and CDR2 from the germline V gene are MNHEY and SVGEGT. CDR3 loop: CASSHTGVKETQYF. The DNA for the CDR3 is TGTGCCAGCAGCCACACAGGGGTAAAAGAGACCCAGTACTTC.

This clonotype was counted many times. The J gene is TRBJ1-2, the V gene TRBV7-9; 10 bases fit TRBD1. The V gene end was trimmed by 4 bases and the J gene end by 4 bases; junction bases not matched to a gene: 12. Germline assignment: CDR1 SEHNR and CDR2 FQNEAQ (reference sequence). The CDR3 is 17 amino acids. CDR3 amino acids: CASSSTDRGRMSYGYTF. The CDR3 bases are TGTGCCAGCAGCTCGACGGACAGGGGGAGGATGAGCTATGGCTACACCTTC.

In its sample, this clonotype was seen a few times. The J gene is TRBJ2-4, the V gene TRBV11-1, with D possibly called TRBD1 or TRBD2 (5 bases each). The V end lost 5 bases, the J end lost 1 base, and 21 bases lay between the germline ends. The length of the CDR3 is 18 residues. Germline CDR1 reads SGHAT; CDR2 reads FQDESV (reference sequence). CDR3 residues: CASSLAYQGSGAKNIQYF. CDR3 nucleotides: TGTGCCAGCAGCCTGGCATACCAGGGATCGGGGGCCAAAAACATTCAGTACTTC.

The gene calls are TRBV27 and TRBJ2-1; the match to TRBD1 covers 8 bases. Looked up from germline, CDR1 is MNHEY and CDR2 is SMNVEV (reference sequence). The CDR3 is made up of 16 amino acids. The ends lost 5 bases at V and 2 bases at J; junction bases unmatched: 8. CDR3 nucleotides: TGTGCCAGCAGTCCCTGGACAGGGCGGCCCTACAATGAGCAGTTCTTC. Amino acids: CASSPWTGRPYNEQFF.

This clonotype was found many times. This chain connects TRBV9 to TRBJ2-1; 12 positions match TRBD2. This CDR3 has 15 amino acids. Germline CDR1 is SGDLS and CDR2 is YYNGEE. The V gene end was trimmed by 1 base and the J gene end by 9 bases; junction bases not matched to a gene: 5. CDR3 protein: CASSVLPSGRGEQFF. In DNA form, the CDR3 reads TGTGCCAGCAGCGTACTTCCTAGCGGGAGGGGTGAGCAGTTCTTC.

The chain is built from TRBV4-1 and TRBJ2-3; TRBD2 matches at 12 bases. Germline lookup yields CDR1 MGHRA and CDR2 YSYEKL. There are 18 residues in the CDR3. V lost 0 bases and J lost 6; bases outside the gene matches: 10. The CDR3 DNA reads TGCGCCAGCAGCCAAGAACATAGACTAGCGGGAGTTAGGGATACGCAGTATTTT. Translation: CASSQEHRLAGVRDTQYF.

CDR3 DNA: TGCGCCAGCAGCCAAGATTGGACAGGGGGGGAGACCCAGTACTTC. Protein product: CASSQDWTGGETQYF. This sequence joins TRBV4-3 and TRBJ2-5; 10 bases line up with TRBD1. CDR1 is LGHNA and CDR2 is YSLEER in the germline V gene. CDR3 length: 15 residues. Trimming at V came to 0 bases and at J to 5 bases, leaving 3 bases not matched to a gene.

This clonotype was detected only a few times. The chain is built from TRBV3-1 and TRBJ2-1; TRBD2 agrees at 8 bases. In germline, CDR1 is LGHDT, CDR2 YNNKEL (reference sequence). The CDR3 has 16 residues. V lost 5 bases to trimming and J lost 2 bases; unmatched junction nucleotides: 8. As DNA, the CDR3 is TGTGCCAGCAGCTGGGGACTAGTAGACCCCTACAATGAGCAGTTCTTC. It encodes CASSWGLVDPYNEQFF.

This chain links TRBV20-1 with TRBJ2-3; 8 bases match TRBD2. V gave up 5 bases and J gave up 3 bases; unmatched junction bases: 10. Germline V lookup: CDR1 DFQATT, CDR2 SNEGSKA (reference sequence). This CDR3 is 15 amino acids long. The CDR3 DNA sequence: TGCAGTGCTCCCTGGTCGGCGGGGGGAACAGATACGCAGTATTTT. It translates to CSAPWSAGGTDTQYF.

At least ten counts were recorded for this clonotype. CDR3 residues: CASSLVLLAGGGRTDTQYF. CDR3 DNA: TGTGCCAGCAGCTTAGTACTGCTAGCGGGAGGGGGTCGCACAGATACGCAGTATTTT. V is TRBV7-8 and J is TRBJ2-3, with 12 bases lining up with TRBD2. This CDR3 is 19 amino acids long. Germline loops: CDR1 SGHVS, CDR2 FQNEAQ. V lost 1 base to trimming and J lost 1 base; unmatched junction nucleotides: 9.

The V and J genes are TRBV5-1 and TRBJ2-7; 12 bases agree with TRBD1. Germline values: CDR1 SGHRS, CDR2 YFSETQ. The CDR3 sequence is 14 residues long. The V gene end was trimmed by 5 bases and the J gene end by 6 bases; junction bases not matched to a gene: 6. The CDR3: CASRPGTGGGEQYF. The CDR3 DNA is TGCGCCAGCAGACCCGGGACAGGGGGCGGCGAGCAGTACTTC. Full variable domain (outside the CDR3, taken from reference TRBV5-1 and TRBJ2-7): KAGVTQTPRYLIKTRGQQVTLSCSPISGHRSVSWYQQTPGQGLQFLFEYFSETQRNKGNFPGRFSGRQFSNSRSEMNVSTLELGDSALYLCASRPGTGGGEQYFGPGTRLTVT.

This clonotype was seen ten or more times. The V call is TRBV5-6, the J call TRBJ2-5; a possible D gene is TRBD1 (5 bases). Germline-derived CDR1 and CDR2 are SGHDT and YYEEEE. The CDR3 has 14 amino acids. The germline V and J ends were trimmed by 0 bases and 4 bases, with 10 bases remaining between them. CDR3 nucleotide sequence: TGTGCCAGCAGCTTGGCCACAGGATCAGAGACCCAGTACTTC. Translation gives CASSLATGSETQYF.

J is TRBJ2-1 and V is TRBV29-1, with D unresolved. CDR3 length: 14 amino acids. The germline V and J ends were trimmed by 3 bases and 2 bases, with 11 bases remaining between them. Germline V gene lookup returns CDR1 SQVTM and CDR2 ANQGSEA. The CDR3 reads CSVEGQSTYNEQFF. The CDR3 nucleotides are TGCAGCGTTGAGGGCCAGAGCACCTACAATGAGCAGTTCTTC.

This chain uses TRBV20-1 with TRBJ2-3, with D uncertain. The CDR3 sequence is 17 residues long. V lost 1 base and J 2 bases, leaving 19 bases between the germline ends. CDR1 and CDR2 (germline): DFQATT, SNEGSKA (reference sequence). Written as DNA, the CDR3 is TGCAGTGCTAGAGGAGGTTTTGGAGTAGCCCACACAGATACGCAGTATTTT. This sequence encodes CSARGGFGVAHTDTQYF.

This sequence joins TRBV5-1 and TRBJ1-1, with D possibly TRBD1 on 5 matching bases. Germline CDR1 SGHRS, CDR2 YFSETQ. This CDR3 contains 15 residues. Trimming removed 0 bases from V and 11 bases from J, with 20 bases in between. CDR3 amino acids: CASSLAGGVNILAFF. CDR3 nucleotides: TGCGCCAGCAGCTTGGCGGGGGGGGTTAATATTTTGGCTTTCTTT. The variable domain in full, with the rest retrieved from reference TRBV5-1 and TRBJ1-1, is KAGVTQTPRYLIKTRGQQVTLSCSPISGHRSVSWYQQTPGQGLQFLFEYFSETQRNKGNFPGRFSGRQFSNSRSEMNVSTLELGDSALYLCASSLAGGVNILAFFGQGTRLTVV.

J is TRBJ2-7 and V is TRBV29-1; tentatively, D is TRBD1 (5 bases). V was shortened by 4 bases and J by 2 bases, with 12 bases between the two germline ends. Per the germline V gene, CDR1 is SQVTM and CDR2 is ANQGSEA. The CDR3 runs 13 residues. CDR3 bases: TGCAGCGTTGCGGTTCAGGGTACCTACGAGCAGTACTTC. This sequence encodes CSVAVQGTYEQYF.

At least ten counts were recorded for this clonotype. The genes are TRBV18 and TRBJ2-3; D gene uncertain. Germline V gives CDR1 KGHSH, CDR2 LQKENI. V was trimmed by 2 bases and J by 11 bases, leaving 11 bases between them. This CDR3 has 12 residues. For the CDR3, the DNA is TGTGCCAGCTCACCAGGGCCCCGGCTGCAGTATTTT. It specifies CASSPGPRLQYF.

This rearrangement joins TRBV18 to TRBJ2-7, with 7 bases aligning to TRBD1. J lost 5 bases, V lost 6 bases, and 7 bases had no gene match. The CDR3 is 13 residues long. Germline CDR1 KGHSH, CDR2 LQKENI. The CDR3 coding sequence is TGTGCCAGCTCCGGGGACAGTCCCCACGAGCAGTACTTC. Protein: CASSGDSPHEQYF.

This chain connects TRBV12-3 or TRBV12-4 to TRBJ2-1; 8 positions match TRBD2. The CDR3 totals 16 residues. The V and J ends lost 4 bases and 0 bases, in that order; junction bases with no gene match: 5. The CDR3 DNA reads TGTGCCAGCAGTTGGAAAACTAGCGGCTCCTACAATGAGCAGTTCTTC. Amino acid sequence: CASSWKTSGSYNEQFF.

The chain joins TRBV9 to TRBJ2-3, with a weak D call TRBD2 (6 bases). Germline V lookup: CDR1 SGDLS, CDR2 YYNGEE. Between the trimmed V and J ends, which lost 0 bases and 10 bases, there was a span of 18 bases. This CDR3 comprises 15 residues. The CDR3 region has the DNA TGTGCCAGCAGCGTAGCTCCGGACTACCCCCTTTCGCAGTATTTT. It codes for CASSVAPDYPLSQYF.

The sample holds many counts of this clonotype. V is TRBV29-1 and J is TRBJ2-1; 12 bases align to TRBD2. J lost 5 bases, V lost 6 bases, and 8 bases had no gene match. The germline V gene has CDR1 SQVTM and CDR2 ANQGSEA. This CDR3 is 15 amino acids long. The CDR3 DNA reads TGCAGCGTCAACCCCCCTAGCGGGAGGGACAATGAGCAGTTCTTC. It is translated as CSVNPPSGRDNEQFF.

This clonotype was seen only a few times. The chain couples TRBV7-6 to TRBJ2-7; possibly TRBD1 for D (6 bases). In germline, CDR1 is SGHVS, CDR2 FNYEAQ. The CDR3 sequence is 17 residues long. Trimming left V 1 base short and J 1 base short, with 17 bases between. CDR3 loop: CASSLGNPGHLSYEQYF. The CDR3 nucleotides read TGTGCCAGCAGCTTAGGTAATCCGGGACACCTGTCCTACGAGCAGTACTTC.

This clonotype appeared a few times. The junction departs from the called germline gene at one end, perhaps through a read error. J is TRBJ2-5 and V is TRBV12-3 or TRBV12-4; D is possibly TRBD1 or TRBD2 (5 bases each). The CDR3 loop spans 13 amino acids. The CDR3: CASSSSALGAQYF. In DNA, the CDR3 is TGTGCCAGCAGTTCGTCGGCCCTCGGGGCCCAATACTTC.

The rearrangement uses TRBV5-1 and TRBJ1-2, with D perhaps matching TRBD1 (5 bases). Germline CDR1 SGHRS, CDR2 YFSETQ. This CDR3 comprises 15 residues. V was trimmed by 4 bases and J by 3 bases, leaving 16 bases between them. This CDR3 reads CASSQGQGEYYGYTF. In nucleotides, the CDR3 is TGCGCCAGCAGCCAAGGGCAGGGTGAATACTATGGCTACACCTTC.

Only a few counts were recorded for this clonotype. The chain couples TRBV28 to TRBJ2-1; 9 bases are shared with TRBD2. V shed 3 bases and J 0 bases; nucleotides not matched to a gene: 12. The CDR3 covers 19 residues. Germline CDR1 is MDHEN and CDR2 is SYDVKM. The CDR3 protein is CASSFLASGKSFSYNEQFF. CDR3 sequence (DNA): TGTGCCAGCAGTTTTCTGGCTAGCGGGAAGTCATTCTCCTACAATGAGCAGTTCTTC.

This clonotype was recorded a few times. CDR3 DNA sequence: TGTGCCAGCAGCGTAAGGCCAGGGGGCGCCCACGACAATGAGCAGTTCTTC. Translated, it gives CASSVRPGGAHDNEQFF. The chain links TRBV9 to TRBJ2-1, with 8 bases identical to TRBD1. The ends lost 1 base at V and 5 bases at J; junction bases unmatched: 11. This CDR3 has 17 residues. In germline, CDR1 is SGDLS, CDR2 YYNGEE.

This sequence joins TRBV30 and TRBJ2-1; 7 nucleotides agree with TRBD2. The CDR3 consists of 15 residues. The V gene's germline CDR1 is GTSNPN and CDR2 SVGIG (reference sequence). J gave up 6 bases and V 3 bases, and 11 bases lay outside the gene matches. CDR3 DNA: TGTGCCTGGAGCCTACCCGGACTAGTGCGCAATGAGCAGTTCTTC. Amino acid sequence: CAWSLPGLVRNEQFF.

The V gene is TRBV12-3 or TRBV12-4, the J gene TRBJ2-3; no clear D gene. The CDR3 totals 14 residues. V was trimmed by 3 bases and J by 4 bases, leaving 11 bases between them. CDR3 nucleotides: TGTGCCAGCAGTTTTCAAAGACCCGCAGATACGCAGTATTTT. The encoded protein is CASSFQRPADTQYF.

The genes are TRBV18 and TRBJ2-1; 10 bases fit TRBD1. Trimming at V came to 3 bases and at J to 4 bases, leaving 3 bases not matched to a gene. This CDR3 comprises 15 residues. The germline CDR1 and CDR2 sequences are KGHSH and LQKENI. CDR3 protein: CASSPRTGGYNEQFF. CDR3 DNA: TGTGCCAGCTCACCCAGGACAGGGGGGTACAATGAGCAGTTCTTC.

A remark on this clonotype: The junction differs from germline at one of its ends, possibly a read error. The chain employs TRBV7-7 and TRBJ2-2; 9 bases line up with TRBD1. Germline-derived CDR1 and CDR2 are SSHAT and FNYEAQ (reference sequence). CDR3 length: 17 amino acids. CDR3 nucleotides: TGTGCTAGCAGCTTCCAGGGGGACAGGGCGGACACCGGGGAGCTGTTTTTT. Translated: CASSFQGDRADTGELFF.